This TCR beta chain came from a study of PD-1 blockade in classical Hodgkin lymphoma. At the level of the study: Each patient was given nivolumab 3 mg/kg through a vein every 2 weeks. General study points: Among the patients, those starting nivolumab under 1 year after ASCT were excluded. Repertoires differed for reasons still undefined, possibly disease activity or prior therapy. The study found complete responders had baseline diversity similar to newly diagnosed patients.

Relapses following autologous stem cell transplantation were seen in all patients, with brentuximab vedotin exposure varying. Profiling relied on immunoSEQ multiplex PCR, and the TCRdb table lists in-frame clones only, not all of them. Of about 58,000 clones in the sample, approximately 90% were seen once. About this clone itself: Antigen unknown.

Germline V gene sequence: CDR1 SQVTM, CDR2 ANQGSEA. Deletions cut 7 bases from V and 4 bases from J, with 13 bases between. CDR3 length equals 12 residues. The chain couples TRBV29-1 to TRBJ1-2; D ambiguous. The source material was peripheral blood mononuclear cells (PBMCs), sampled before the second cycle of nivolumab. The sequence was collected from a human donor with classical Hodgkin lymphoma. The CDR3 sequence: CSADSGVYGYTF. CDR3 nucleotides: TGCAGCGCCGATTCGGGTGTCTATGGCTACACCTTC.